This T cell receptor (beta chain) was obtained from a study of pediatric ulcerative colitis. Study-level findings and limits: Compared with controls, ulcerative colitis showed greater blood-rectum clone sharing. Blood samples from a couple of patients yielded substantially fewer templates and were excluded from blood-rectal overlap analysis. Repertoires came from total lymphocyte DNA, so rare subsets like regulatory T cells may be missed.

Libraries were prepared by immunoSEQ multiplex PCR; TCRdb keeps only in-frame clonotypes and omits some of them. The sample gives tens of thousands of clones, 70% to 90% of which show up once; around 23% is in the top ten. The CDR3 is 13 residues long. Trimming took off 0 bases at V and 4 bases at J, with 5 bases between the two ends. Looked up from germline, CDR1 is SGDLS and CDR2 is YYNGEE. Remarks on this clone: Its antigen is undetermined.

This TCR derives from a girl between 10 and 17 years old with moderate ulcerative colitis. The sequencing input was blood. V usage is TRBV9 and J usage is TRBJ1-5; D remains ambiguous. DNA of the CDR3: TGTGCCAGCAGCGTAGATCCAAATCAGCCCCAGCATTTT. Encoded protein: CASSVDPNQPQHF.